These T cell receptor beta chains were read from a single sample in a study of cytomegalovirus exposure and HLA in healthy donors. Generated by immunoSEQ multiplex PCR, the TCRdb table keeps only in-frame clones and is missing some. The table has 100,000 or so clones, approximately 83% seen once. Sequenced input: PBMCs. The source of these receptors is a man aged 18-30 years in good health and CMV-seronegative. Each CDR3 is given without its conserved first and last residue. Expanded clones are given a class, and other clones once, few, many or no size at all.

CDR3 protein: ASSQGLGAETQY
V gene: TRBV4-3
clone size: NA

CDR3 protein: ASSSGTGYRNTIY
V gene: TRBV6-5
clone size: NA

CDR3 protein: ASSRTPSGDYNEQF
V gene: TRBV5-1
clone size: NA

CDR3 protein: SSSSPSGTHEQY
V gene: TRBV7-9
clone size: NA

CDR3 protein: ASGSRANTEAF
V gene: TRBV12-5
clone size: NA

CDR3 protein: SSSFTGYEAF
V gene: TRBV7-9
clone size: NA

CDR3 protein: ASSLHPSGNTEAF
V gene: TRBV4-1
clone size: few

CDR3 protein: ASSQDNRGSGNQPQH
V gene: TRBV4-3
clone size: NA

CDR3 protein: ASSQDHQGSDTQY
V gene: TRBV4-3
clone size: NA

CDR3 protein: ASSLQPGNTEAF
V gene: TRBV4-1
clone size: NA

CDR3 protein: ASSLRSATNEKLF
V gene: TRBV11-3
clone size: NA

CDR3 protein: ASSDRSGRSTDTQY
V gene: TRBV25-1
clone size: NA

CDR3 protein: ASSLPSGPYNEQF
V gene: TRBV9
clone size: NA

CDR3 protein: ASSLGGQGAYYEQY
V gene: TRBV7-6
clone size: NA

CDR3 protein: ASYRAGVFGEQY
V gene: TRBV5-4
clone size: few

CDR3 protein: ASSPRGAGVGEQY
V gene: TRBV9
clone size: NA

CDR3 protein: AMIETGTYEQY
V gene: TRBV2
clone size: NA

CDR3 protein: ASSQRGGGFEQY
V gene: TRBV14
clone size: NA

CDR3 protein: ASSTGLWETQY
V gene: TRBV6-1
clone size: once

CDR3 protein: ASSPGFRGEQY
V gene: TRBV28
clone size: once

CDR3 protein: ASSSRTARNGYT
V gene: TRBV5-6
clone size: NA

CDR3 protein: ASSQKRADTQY
V gene: TRBV2
clone size: NA

CDR3 protein: ASSPPRGKLF
V gene: TRBV28
clone size: NA

CDR3 protein: ASSLGRGRNYGYT
V gene: TRBV27
clone size: few

CDR3 protein: AISEKLSGTTPYEQY
V gene: TRBV10-3
clone size: NA

CDR3 protein: ASSLVGAGTDTQY
V gene: TRBV5-1
clone size: NA

CDR3 protein: ASRPFGTGRAREY
V gene: TRBV7-9
clone size: NA

CDR3 protein: ASSLDMYGYT
V gene: TRBV11-3
clone size: NA

CDR3 protein: ASSFYGQGVNEQF
V gene: TRBV13
clone size: once

CDR3 protein: ASSLKGGTEAF
V gene: TRBV7-6
clone size: NA

CDR3 protein: ASSLTSGKKETQY
V gene: TRBV7-6
clone size: NA

CDR3 protein: ASSLAQSYGYT
V gene: TRBV7-9
clone size: NA

CDR3 protein: SSGTGAGGELF
V gene: TRBV29-1
clone size: NA

CDR3 protein: AISLQENTEAF
V gene: TRBV10-3
clone size: NA

CDR3 protein: SVGGGANYGYT
V gene: TRBV29-1
clone size: NA

CDR3 protein: ASSRDRGGYT
V gene: TRBV19
clone size: NA

CDR3 protein: AGGTEDYEQY
V gene: TRBV7-9
clone size: few

CDR3 protein: ASSFSSTDTQY
V gene: TRBV18
clone size: once

CDR3 protein: ASSGNGGNEQY
V gene: TRBV9
clone size: NA

CDR3 protein: ASRQAGANTGELF
V gene: TRBV9
clone size: NA

CDR3 protein: ASSAGGGETQY
V gene: TRBV11-2
clone size: NA

CDR3 protein: ASSLSSGLGQETQY
V gene: TRBV28
clone size: NA

CDR3 protein: ASTPTGFGTEAF
V gene: TRBV4-3
clone size: NA

CDR3 protein: ASSRGGTNEKLF
V gene: TRBV19
clone size: NA

CDR3 protein: ASFSGGSYNEQF
V gene: TRBV6-1
clone size: NA

CDR3 protein: ASSWGDSGELF
V gene: TRBV5-4
clone size: NA

CDR3 protein: ASSPGTSFGVGEQF
V gene: TRBV7-2
clone size: NA

CDR3 protein: ASSVEGLDSPLH
V gene: TRBV19
clone size: NA

CDR3 protein: ASSQGLPVPHEQY
V gene: TRBV5-1
clone size: NA

CDR3 protein: ASRYGTSGSDTQY
V gene: TRBV6-6
clone size: NA

CDR3 protein: ASSRAGGPTYEQY
V gene: TRBV5-1
clone size: NA

CDR3 protein: ASSLLGQGYEQY
V gene: TRBV7-2
clone size: NA

CDR3 protein: ASSEAGLAGGSLPDTQY
V gene: TRBV6-1
clone size: NA

CDR3 protein: ASSLILAYEQY
V gene: TRBV28
clone size: NA

CDR3 protein: AISESSSGNLLIQY
V gene: TRBV10-3
clone size: NA

CDR3 protein: SVQGPRLNTEAF
V gene: TRBV29-1
clone size: NA

CDR3 protein: AWTGTGYGTEAF
V gene: TRBV30
clone size: NA

CDR3 protein: AISEGSGGWNTEAF
V gene: TRBV10-3
clone size: NA

CDR3 protein: ASSPRGGASGTSHNEQF
V gene: TRBV7-8
clone size: once

CDR3 protein: ASSPRTSSTGELF
V gene: TRBV4-1
clone size: NA